This TCR beta chain comes out of a study of T cells in Graves' hyperthyroidism and ophthalmopathy. Individuals with ophthalmopathy presented a Clinical Activity Score of at least 3, a NOSPECS grade of at least 4 and a duration under 3 months. TCR beta CDR3 regions were amplified from RNA transcripts. Primed by the HTBI set, a first-round RT-PCR was run on the TCR CDR3. TCRdb reprocessed the multiplex PCR reads via MiXCR and lists one record per CDR3 protein. The sample has about 600,000 distinct CDR3 sequences; more than 15% are singletons. V shed 0 bases and J 6 bases; nucleotides not matched to a gene: 4. The CDR3 contains 16 residues. CDR1 and CDR2 from the germline V gene are SGHVS and FNYEAQ. This clonotype was counted ten times or more.

The sequence was collected from a woman aged 40-49 years with Graves' ophthalmopathy. The sample comprised blood. The chain joins TRBV7-6 to TRBJ2-1, with 11 bases that match TRBD2. CDR3 sequence: CASSLAILAGANEQFF. CDR3 bases: TGTGCCAGCAGCTTAGCCATACTAGCGGGGGCCAATGAGCAGTTCTTC.